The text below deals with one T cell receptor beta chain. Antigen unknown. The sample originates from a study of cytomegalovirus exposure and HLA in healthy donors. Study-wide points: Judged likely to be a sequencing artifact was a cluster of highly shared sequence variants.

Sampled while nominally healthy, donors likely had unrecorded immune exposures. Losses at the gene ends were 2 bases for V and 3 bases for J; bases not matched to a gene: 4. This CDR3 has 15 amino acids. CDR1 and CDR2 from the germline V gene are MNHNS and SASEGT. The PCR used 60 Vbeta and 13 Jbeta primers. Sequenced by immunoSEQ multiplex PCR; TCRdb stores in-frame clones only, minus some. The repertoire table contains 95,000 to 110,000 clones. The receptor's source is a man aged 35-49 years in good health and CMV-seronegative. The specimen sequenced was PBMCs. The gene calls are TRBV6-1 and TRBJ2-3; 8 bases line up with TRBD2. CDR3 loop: CASSEMGGGTDTQYF. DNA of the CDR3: TGTGCCAGCAGTGAAATGGGCGGGGGGACAGATACGCAGTATTTT.